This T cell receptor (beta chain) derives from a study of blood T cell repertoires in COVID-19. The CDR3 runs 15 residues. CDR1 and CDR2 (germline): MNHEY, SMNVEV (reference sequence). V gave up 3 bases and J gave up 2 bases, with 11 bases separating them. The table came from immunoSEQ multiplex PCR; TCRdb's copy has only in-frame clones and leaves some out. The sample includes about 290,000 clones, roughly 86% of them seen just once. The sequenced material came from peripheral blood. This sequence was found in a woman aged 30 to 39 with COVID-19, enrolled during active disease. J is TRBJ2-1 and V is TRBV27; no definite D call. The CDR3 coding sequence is TGTGCCAGCAGTTTCGACATACCCCCCTACAATGAGCAGTTCTTC. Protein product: CASSFDIPPYNEQFF.